Below, 22 T cell receptor beta chains from the same sample are listed, as sequenced in a study of long-term antiretroviral therapy in people with HIV. Researchers report immunoSEQ v3.0 was run at survey level. The protocol was immunoSEQ multiplex PCR, while the TCRdb copy is restricted to in-frame clones and leaves out a portion. The sample gives about 50,000 clones, about 86% of which show up once; around 3% is in the top ten. The input for sequencing was unsorted PBMCs, taken 0.8 years after starting antiretroviral therapy. These receptors came from a woman aged 18-29 years with HIV.

The chain recombines TRBV28 with TRBJ1-4; D is possibly TRBD1 (6 bases). With 5 bases removed from V and 4 bases from J, the gap between germline ends came to 14 bases. CDR3 length: 15 residues. The germline V gene encodes CDR1 MDHEN and CDR2 SYDVKM. The CDR3: CASSPRDTFNEKLFF. CDR3 nucleotides: TGTGCCAGCAGTCCACGGGACACCTTTAATGAAAAACTGTTTTTT.

This chain uses TRBV7-2 with TRBJ2-1; the match to TRBD2 covers 12 bases. The CDR3 extends over 17 amino acids. The V segment lost 2 bases and the J segment 12 bases; nucleotides outside the gene matches: 14. Germline-derived CDR1 and CDR2 are SGHTA and FQGNSA. CDR3 bases: TGTGCCAGCAGCTTATCAACCCTGGCTAGCGGGAGGGCAGGGCAGTTCTTC. It specifies CASSLSTLASGRAGQFF.

The rearrangement uses TRBV7-9 and TRBJ1-1, with 9 nucleotides matching TRBD1. The CDR3 has 14 residues. Germline CDR1 reads SEHNR; CDR2 reads FQNEAQ (reference sequence). Losses at the gene ends were 6 bases for V and 3 bases for J; bases not matched to a gene: 5. In nucleotides, the CDR3 is TGTGCCAGCAGGATGGGACAGGGCTACACTGAAGCTTTCTTT. It translates to CASRMGQGYTEAFF.

This CDR3 is CASSVSGSRDYEQYF. The CDR3 DNA reads TGTGCCAGCAGCGTAAGCGGGAGCCGTGATTACGAGCAGTACTTC. The rearrangement joins TRBV9 to TRBJ2-7; 8 bases are a match to TRBD2. The germline gives CDR1 SGDLS, CDR2 YYNGEE. Trimming took 1 base from V and 4 from J; bases not matched to a gene: 7. The CDR3 consists of 15 residues. The full variable domain, in which reference TRBV9 and TRBJ2-7 provide the parts outside the CDR3, is DSGVTQTPKHLITATGQRVTLRCSPRSGDLSVYWYQQSLDQGLQFLIQYYNGEERAKGNILERFSAQQFPDLHSELNLSSLELGDSALYFCASSVSGSRDYEQYFGPGTRLTVT.

This clone was seen only once. The J gene is TRBJ1-4, the V gene TRBV7-8; perhaps TRBD1 as D (5 bases). V lost 5 bases and J 4 bases, leaving 11 bases between the germline ends. Germline V gene sequence: CDR1 SGHVS, CDR2 FQNEAQ. The CDR3 runs to 14 residues. The CDR3 loop is CASSPSGRNEKLFF. The DNA of the CDR3 is TGTGCCAGCAGCCCCTCGGGACGTAATGAAAAACTGTTTTTT.

The chain uses TRBV6-5 and TRBJ2-1; 10 nucleotides match TRBD1. V shed 7 bases and J 4 bases; nucleotides not matched to a gene: 7. This CDR3 is 15 amino acids long. Germline lookup yields CDR1 MNHEY and CDR2 SVGAGI. CDR3 in DNA: TGTGCCAGCACGGCTTGGGGACAGGGGTACAATGAGCAGTTCTTC. Translation gives CASTAWGQGYNEQFF.

The CDR3 protein is CASSAGTGVIKGYTF. The CDR3 coding sequence is TGTGCCAGCAGCGCCGGGACAGGGGTAATAAAGGGCTACACCTTC. The chain couples TRBV9 to TRBJ1-2; 10 nucleotides agree with TRBD1. Unmatched junction bases numbered 10, after V lost 3 bases and J lost 8 bases. The germline gives CDR1 SGDLS, CDR2 YYNGEE. The CDR3 has 15 residues.

This sequence joins TRBV5-4 and TRBJ1-2; 8 positions agree with TRBD1. CDR3 size: 13 residues. The V gene's germline CDR1 is SGHNT and CDR2 YYREEE (reference sequence). With V trimmed by 4 bases and J by 6 bases, 5 bases remained unmatched. CDR3 coding DNA: TGTGCCAGCAGCGCGGGACAGGCGAATGGCTACACCTTC. This gives the protein CASSAGQANGYTF. Full variable domain (remainder filled in from reference TRBV5-4 and TRBJ1-2): ETGVTQSPTHLIKTRGQQVTLRCSSQSGHNTVSWYQQALGQGPQFIFQYYREEENGRGNFPPRFSGLQFPNYSSELNVNALELDDSALYLCASSAGQANGYTFGSGTRLTVV.

This chain uses TRBV7-8 with TRBJ2-7, with 14 bases fitting TRBD2. The CDR3 is 16 amino acids. J lost 4 bases, V lost 5 bases, and 7 bases had no gene match. CDR1 and CDR2 (germline): SGHVS, FQNEAQ. The CDR3 sequence is CASSRSGTSGRYEQYF. CDR3 coding DNA: TGTGCCAGCAGCCGATCCGGGACTAGCGGGAGATACGAGCAGTACTTC. The variable domain in full, completed from reference TRBV7-8 and TRBJ2-7, reads GAGVSQSPRYKVAKRGQDVALRCDPISGHVSLFWYQQALGQGPEFLTYFQNEAQLDKSGLPSDRFFAERPEGSVSTLKIQRTQQEDSAVYLCASSRSGTSGRYEQYFGPGTRLTVT.

The chain employs TRBV5-1 and TRBJ2-1, with D possibly TRBD1 on 6 matching bases. V was pared by 5 bases and J by 1 base, with 13 bases between. There are 15 residues in the CDR3. The V gene's germline CDR1 is SGHRS and CDR2 YFSETQ. The CDR3 region is CASSFRGRSYNEQFF. CDR3 DNA sequence: TGCGCCAGCAGTTTCAGGGGAAGGTCCTACAATGAGCAGTTCTTC.

This clone appeared a single time. The chain recombines TRBV5-1 with TRBJ2-7; 8 nucleotides line up with TRBD2. Germline loops: CDR1 SGHRS, CDR2 YFSETQ. The trim removed 4 bases at V and 1 base at J, leaving 7 bases unmatched. CDR3 length: 15 amino acids. CDR3 in amino acids: CASSASLAESYEQYF. Written as DNA, the CDR3 is TGCGCCAGCAGCGCCTCACTAGCGGAGTCCTACGAGCAGTACTTC.

This sequence joins TRBV4-1 and TRBJ2-7, with D possibly matching TRBD2 (5 bases). Germline V gene lookup returns CDR1 MGHRA and CDR2 YSYEKL. V was shortened by 4 bases and J by 4 bases, with 17 bases between the two germline ends. The CDR3 runs to 15 residues. Here the CDR3 reads CASSRRAESAYEQYF. CDR3 coding DNA: TGCGCCAGCAGCCGGCGGGCGGAGAGTGCATACGAGCAGTACTTC.

V gene TRBV5-1 combines with J gene TRBJ2-5; 8 bases align to TRBD1. The CDR3 is made up of 16 amino acids. Per germline, CDR1 SGHRS and CDR2 YFSETQ. Unmatched junction bases numbered 9, after V lost 0 bases and J lost 5 bases. CDR3 nucleotide sequence: TGCGCCAGCAGCTTGGAAGGACAGGGAATTGGGGAGACCCAGTACTTC. It translates to CASSLEGQGIGETQYF.

A few counts support this clone. J is TRBJ1-2 and V is TRBV7-9; no firm D call. Germline CDR1 is SEHNR and CDR2 is FQNEAQ (reference sequence). This CDR3 is 13 amino acids long. V was pared by 1 base and J by 6 bases, with 9 bases between. The CDR3 spells CASSLGGLDGYTF. Written as DNA, the CDR3 is TGTGCCAGCAGCTTAGGAGGGTTGGATGGCTACACCTTC.

The chain couples TRBV15 to TRBJ1-1, with D perhaps matching TRBD1 (5 bases). Trimming took 2 bases from V and 1 from J, leaving 8 bases between them. The CDR3 contains 14 residues. Germline V gene sequence: CDR1 LNHNV, CDR2 YYDKDF (reference sequence). Written as DNA, the CDR3 is TGTGCCACCAGCAGACCTGGACAGAACACTGAAGCTTTCTTT. As protein: CATSRPGQNTEAFF. The full variable domain, completed using reference TRBV15 and TRBJ1-1, is DAMVIQNPRYQVTQFGKPVTLSCSQTLNHNVMYWYQQKSSQAPKLLFHYYDKDFNNEADTPDNFQSRRPNTSFCFLDIRSPGLGDTAMYLCATSRPGQNTEAFFGQGTRLTVV.

V is TRBV6-1 and J is TRBJ1-3, with D tentatively TRBD1 (5 bases). CDR1 is MNHNS, CDR2 SASEGT, per germline. The CDR3 has 13 residues. V was clipped by 4 bases and J by 6 bases, with 10 bases between them. The DNA of the CDR3 is TGTGCCAGCAGTGCAGGGATTGAAAACACCATATATTTT. Translating it yields CASSAGIENTIYF.

A word on this clone: The junction and the germline gene differ at one end; a read error may be behind it. V and J are TRBV5-6 and TRBJ2-5; D is perhaps TRBD1 (5 bases). CDR1 and CDR2 (germline): SGHDT, YYEEEE. This CDR3 comprises 13 residues. The DNA for the CDR3 is TGTGCCAGCAGGCGACAGCCCGGAGAGCCCCAGTACTTC. This gives the protein CASRRQPGEPQYF.

This chain connects TRBV7-2 to TRBJ2-7, with D perhaps TRBD2 (7 bases). Trimming removed 5 bases at V and 0 bases at J, with 17 bases between. Germline lookup yields CDR1 SGHTA and CDR2 FQGNSA. There are 16 residues in the CDR3. The CDR3 region has the DNA TGTGCCAGCAGCCTAGGGGGGGGACTAAGCTCCTACGAGCAGTACTTC. This gives the protein CASSLGGGLSSYEQYF.

The chain employs TRBV7-6 and TRBJ2-1; 14 positions match TRBD2. Germline-derived CDR1 and CDR2 are SGHVS and FNYEAQ. Trimming cost V 3 bases and J 8 bases; bases outside gene matches: 0. This CDR3 comprises 14 residues. CDR3 amino acids: CASSLGLAGDEQFF. The DNA for the CDR3 is TGTGCCAGCAGCTTGGGACTAGCGGGAGATGAGCAGTTCTTC.

The J gene is TRBJ1-2, the V gene TRBV13; TRBD1 matches 8 bases. Germline V gives CDR1 PRHDT, CDR2 FYEKMQ (reference sequence). The V segment lost 5 bases and the J segment 13 bases; nucleotides outside the gene matches: 9. This CDR3 is 12 amino acids long. The CDR3 DNA reads as TGTGCCAGCAGCCCAAGACAGGGGCCCTTCACCTTC. Protein sequence: CASSPRQGPFTF.

This sequence joins TRBV9 and TRBJ2-5, with D unresolved. CDR3 size: 13 residues. Trimming pared 4 bases from V and 5 bases from J, leaving 12 bases between. Germline V gives CDR1 SGDLS, CDR2 YYNGEE. CDR3 nucleotides: TGTGCCAGCAGCCCACCCTCCGGGGAGACCCAGTACTTC. Its protein product is CASSPPSGETQYF.

This clone occurred a few times. The rearrangement links TRBV10-1 to TRBJ2-7; D not resolved. This CDR3 has 15 amino acids. V was pared by 7 bases and J by 4 bases, with 20 bases between. CDR1 is WNHNN, CDR2 SYGVQD, per germline (reference sequence). CDR3 in amino acids: CASTQMWGYRYEQYF. CDR3 coding DNA: TGCGCCAGCACCCAGATGTGGGGATATCGGTACGAGCAGTACTTC.